This TCR beta chain was documented in a study of PD-1 blockade in classical Hodgkin lymphoma (dated by TCRdb to 2018 to 2020). As for the study more broadly: Nivolumab dosing was 3 mg/kg intravenously every 2 weeks, continuing until either disease progression or unacceptable toxicity. The study used TCR beta sequencing and CyTOF to define a peripheral blood immune signature of response to PD-1 blockade in classical Hodgkin lymphoma. Findings and caveats that apply to the study as a whole: By C4D1, a significant rise was seen in CD4+ TCR diversity but not in CD8+ TCR diversity (p=0.0027 vs p=0.16), and the rise was most apparent among complete responders (p=0.02). The study was limited to a single clinical trial cohort, and causes of repertoire differences, possibly disease activity or prior therapy, remained undefined. Diversity was lower in patients who began nivolumab less than 1 year after ASCT, so these patients were left out of later analyses to avoid confounding by immune reconstitution. Baseline TCR diversity was reported to be lower in newly diagnosed patients than in healthy donors, and even lower in relapsed/refractory patients. Among trial patients, those achieving complete response had baseline diversity similar to that of newly diagnosed patients, while diversity was significantly lower in partial responders and progressors.

The time point label on this specimen signifies: cycle 4 day 1 (C4D1), after more than five weeks of nivolumab. Every trial patient had relapsed following autologous stem cell transplantation, and prior brentuximab vedotin exposure was what differed among cohorts A, B and C. The trial cohort comprised around 60 patients with relapsed/refractory classical Hodgkin lymphoma whose best overall responses were complete response, partial response or progressive disease. Trial patients were treated with single-agent nivolumab in the multi-cohort phase II CheckMate 205 trial. Best overall response was determined by an independent review committee according to the 2007 International Working Group response criteria. Trial PBMCs were collected just before the start of nivolumab (C1D1) and during therapy at cycle 2 day 1 and cycle 4 day 1. Peripheral blood was collected in 8 mL Vacutainer Cell Preparation Tubes, from which PBMCs were isolated by centrifugation and then cryopreserved.

Details on this clone: The specificity of this receptor is unknown. The sample holds no much larger clone one base away, and base qualities are not on file.

The Qiagen DNeasy kit was used to extract genomic DNA from unsorted PBMCs and from the negatively selected CD4+ and CD8+ fractions. TCR beta CDR3 regions were amplified by immunoSEQ multiplex PCR using primers annealing to V and J segments. A synthetic immune receptor repertoire was used to minimize amplification bias, and any residual bias was removed computationally once sequencing was done. On the authors' methods: Repertoire diversity was quantified as the Shannon entropy index using custom Python scripts. The unsorted, CD4+ and CD8+ repertoires were each analyzed separately, with the exception of combined analyses, where CD4+ and CD8+ sequences were merged in silico. A clone counted as expanded when the clone's frequency after treatment rose at least 2-fold relative to C1D1, and clones undetected at baseline were given a pseudocount of 0.5. Clones with 0 or 1 copy at C1D1 were defined as singleton clones, while clones with 2 or more copies were defined as non-singleton clones. Clones expanded in unsorted samples were annotated as CD4+, CD8+ or unknown by matching protein sequences in sorted samples from the same patient. Wilcoxon tests on paired samples were used to test changes in diversity from C1D1 to C4D1. Drawn from immuneACCESS, this table holds only the in-frame rearrangements with V and J called that TCRdb kept. Clones are partly lost; checked studies trace under half to an unresolved V gene and leave the rest unexplained. V and J calls and clone size are as listed in that table; D and trimming were resolved from the DNA. The sample yields approximately 29,000 clones; 80% were counted once. Clones ranked in the top ten supply about 17% of the sample.

The sequences come from peripheral blood mononuclear cells (PBMCs), collected before the fourth cycle of nivolumab. This receptor was identified in a human donor with classical Hodgkin lymphoma.

The nucleotide sequence is given as TGTGCCAGCAGTCCCAGGTTCTCGGCCCAGTACTTC. Its coded protein is CASSPRFSAQYF. The chain was built from TRBV28 and TRBJ2-5; no D segment can be confidently identified. The CDR3 contains 12 residues, cysteine and phenylalanine counted. Just the 36-base CDR3 DNA is kept, in frame starting at base 1. From the germline V gene, CDR1 is MDHEN and CDR2 is SYDVKM. V and J lose 5 bases and 9 bases, and a span of 13 bases separates them.